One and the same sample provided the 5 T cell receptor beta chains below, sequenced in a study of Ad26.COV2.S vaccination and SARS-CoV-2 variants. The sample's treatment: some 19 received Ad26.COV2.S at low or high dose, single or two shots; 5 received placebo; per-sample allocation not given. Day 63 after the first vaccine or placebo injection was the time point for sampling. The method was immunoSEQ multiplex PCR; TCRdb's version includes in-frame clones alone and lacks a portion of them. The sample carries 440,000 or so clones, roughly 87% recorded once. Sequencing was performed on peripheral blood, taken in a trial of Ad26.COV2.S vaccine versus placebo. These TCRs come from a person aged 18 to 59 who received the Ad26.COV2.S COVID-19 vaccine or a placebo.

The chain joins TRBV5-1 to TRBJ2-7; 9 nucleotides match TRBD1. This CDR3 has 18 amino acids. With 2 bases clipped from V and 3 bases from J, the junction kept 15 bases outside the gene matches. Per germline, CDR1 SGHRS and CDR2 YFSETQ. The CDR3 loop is CASSFHPFGTGIYYEQYF. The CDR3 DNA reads TGCGCCAGCAGCTTCCACCCCTTCGGGACAGGGATTTACTACGAGCAGTACTTC.

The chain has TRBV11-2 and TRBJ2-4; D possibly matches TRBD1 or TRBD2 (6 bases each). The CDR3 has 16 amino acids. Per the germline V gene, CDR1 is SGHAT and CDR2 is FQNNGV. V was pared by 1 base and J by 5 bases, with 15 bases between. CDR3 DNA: TGTGCCAGCAGCTTAGGCTTCCGGGGGCACGAAAACATTCAGTACTTC. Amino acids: CASSLGFRGHENIQYF.

The CDR3: CAIAGRPGANVLTF. The CDR3 DNA follows: TGTGCCATCGCAGGGCGTCCTGGGGCCAACGTCCTGACTTTC. This chain connects TRBV10-3 to TRBJ2-6, with a weak D call TRBD1 (5 bases). This CDR3 has 14 amino acids. Between the trimmed V and J ends, which lost 8 bases and 2 bases, there was a span of 10 bases. The germline gives CDR1 ENHRY, CDR2 SYGVKD.

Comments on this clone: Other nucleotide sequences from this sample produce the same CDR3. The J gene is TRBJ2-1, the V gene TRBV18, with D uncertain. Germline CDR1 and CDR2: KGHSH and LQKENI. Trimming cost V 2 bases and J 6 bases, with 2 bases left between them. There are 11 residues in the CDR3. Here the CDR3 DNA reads TGTGCCAGCTCACCAAGCAATGAGCAGTTCTTC. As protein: CASSPSNEQFF.

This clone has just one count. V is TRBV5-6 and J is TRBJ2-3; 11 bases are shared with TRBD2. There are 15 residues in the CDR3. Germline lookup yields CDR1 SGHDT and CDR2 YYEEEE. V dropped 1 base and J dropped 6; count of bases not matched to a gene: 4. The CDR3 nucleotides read TGTGCCAGCAGCTTGACTAGCGGGAGTTACGATACGCAGTATTTT. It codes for CASSLTSGSYDTQYF.